A selection of T cell receptor beta chains follows, all from one sample in a study of cytomegalovirus exposure and HLA in healthy donors. Produced via immunoSEQ multiplex PCR; TCRdb's table is partial and in-frame only. The data hold some 270,000 clones, with just over 85% observed a single time. The sample consisted of PBMCs. These receptors all stem from a woman between 18 and 30 years old in good health and CMV-seronegative. The CDR3 runs from the conserved cysteine through the conserved F or W. D genes are given only for firm matches. Clone size appears in some rows only: once, few, many, or a class for an expanded clone.

DNA: TGTGCCAGTAGTGCGACAGGGAAAGATGGCTACACCTTC
CDR3: CASSATGKDGYTF
size: -
V: TRBV19
J: TRBJ1-2
D: TRBD1

DNA: TGTGCCAGCAGTTACTCCGGCAGGGAGGGCTCCTACGAGCAGTACTTC
CDR3: CASSYSGREGSYEQYF
size: -
V: TRBV6-6
J: TRBJ2-7
D: TRBD2

DNA: TGTGCCAGCAGCTTAGTGTCAGACACCGGGGAGCTGTTTTTT
CDR3: CASSLVSDTGELFF
size: -
V: TRBV7-2
J: TRBJ2-2
D: -

DNA: TGTGCCAGCAGTAATAGGGGGCAAATCCCTGAAGCTTTCTTT
CDR3: CASSNRGQIPEAFF
size: -
V: TRBV25-1
J: TRBJ1-1
D: TRBD1

DNA: TGCGCCAGCAGCCATGGACTAGGGGGAGCAGATACGCAGTATTTT
CDR3: CASSHGLGGADTQYF
size: -
V: TRBV4-3
J: TRBJ2-3
D: -

DNA: TGTGCCAGCAGCTCGGACAGGACCTACGAGCAGTACTTC
CDR3: CASSSDRTYEQYF
size: -
V: TRBV7-6
J: TRBJ2-7
D: TRBD1

DNA: TGTGCCAGCAGTGAGCGGGCCACGGGGGGTCAGCCCCAGCATTTT
CDR3: CASSERATGGQPQHF
size: few
V: TRBV6-1
J: TRBJ1-5
D: -

DNA: TGTGCCAGCAGCCTCAGGGTCTTGTACACCGGGGAGCTGTTTTTT
CDR3: CASSLRVLYTGELFF
size: -
V: TRBV11-1
J: TRBJ2-2
D: -

DNA: TGTGCCAGCAGCCAAGATGGGTCTAGCGGGAGAGAGACCCAGTACTTC
CDR3: CASSQDGSSGRETQYF
size: -
V: TRBV4-2
J: TRBJ2-5
D: TRBD2

DNA: TGTGCCAGCAGCCCGCTGACAGTACAAGAGACCCAGTACTTC
CDR3: CASSPLTVQETQYF
size: -
V: TRBV14
J: TRBJ2-5
D: -

DNA: TGCAGCGTTGAAGACTATATCTATGGCTACACCTTC
CDR3: CSVEDYIYGYTF
size: few
V: TRBV29-1
J: TRBJ1-2
D: -

DNA: TGTGCCAGCAGCTTAGATGGTGTACCTTCCCCTTTCGCGGCTCCCCTCCACTTT
CDR3: CASSLDGVPSPFAAPLHF
size: -
V: TRBV7-2
J: TRBJ1-6
D: -

DNA: TGTGCCAGCAGCTACGGGACAGGGGCCTACGAGCAGTACTTC
CDR3: CASSYGTGAYEQYF
size: -
V: TRBV6-5
J: TRBJ2-7
D: TRBD1

DNA: TGTGCCAGCACCCTGAGGGATAGCCAAGAGACCCAGTACTTC
CDR3: CASTLRDSQETQYF
size: -
V: TRBV5-6
J: TRBJ2-5
D: -

DNA: TGTGCCAGCAGCTTAAGGGCTAGCGGGTACAATGAGCAGTTCTTC
CDR3: CASSLRASGYNEQFF
size: -
V: TRBV7-3
J: TRBJ2-1
D: TRBD2

DNA: TGTGCTAGTGGTTTGGAACCTAGCGGGAGGGCAGCCTACAATGAGCAGTTCTTC
CDR3: CASGLEPSGRAAYNEQFF
size: few
V: TRBV12-5
J: TRBJ2-1
D: TRBD2

DNA: TGCAGCGTTGAAGATCCAAGGGGGCTAGGGAATGAGCAGTTCTTC
CDR3: CSVEDPRGLGNEQFF
size: once
V: TRBV29-1
J: TRBJ2-1
D: TRBD1

DNA: TGCGCCAGCAGGGAGGACTACTCGAACACTGAAGCTTTCTTT
CDR3: CASREDYSNTEAFF
size: -
V: TRBV10-2
J: TRBJ1-1
D: -

DNA: TGCGCCAGCTCACGGGACTCTGGAAACACCATATATTTT
CDR3: CASSRDSGNTIYF
size: -
V: TRBV5-1
J: TRBJ1-3
D: -

DNA: TGTGCTAGTGGCGGTCGTACCGGGGAGCTGTTTTTT
CDR3: CASGGRTGELFF
size: -
V: TRBV12-5
J: TRBJ2-2
D: -

DNA: TGTGCCAGCAGTTTGGGGACACCCTCCTATGGCTACACCTTC
CDR3: CASSLGTPSYGYTF
size: -
V: TRBV28
J: TRBJ1-2
D: -